The rows below give T cell receptor beta chains drawn from one sample of a study of shared clonotypes between healthy human individuals. Clones were sequenced by immunoSEQ multiplex PCR, and TCRdb holds only the in-frame ones, with some missing. The repertoire holds more than 1,200,000 clones, 98% to 99% seen once, with 0.36% in the top ten. What was sequenced was naive CD4+ T cells sorted from blood. The receptors come from a man aged 25-45 years in good health. Each CDR3 is given with its conserved first and last residue. D genes are given only for firm matches.

D gene | V gene | CDR3 length | CDR3 protein
NA | TRBV18 | 12 | CASSPRTGELFF
TRBD1 | TRBV27 | 15 | CASSLNRGLTDTQYF
NA | TRBV7-2 | 14 | CASSTRQVITPIHF
NA | TRBV4-3 | 15 | CASSQALSGANVLTF
TRBD2 | TRBV7-2 | 16 | CASSPDLAGASNEQFF
NA | TRBV28 | 11 | CASRSDDGYTF
TRBD2 | TRBV2 | 15 | CASSGLAGYYNEQFF
NA | TRBV9 | 15 | CASSARAASTDTQYF
NA | TRBV7-6 | 13 | CASSHRTTDTQYF
NA | TRBV28 | 12 | CASSPTYNEQFF